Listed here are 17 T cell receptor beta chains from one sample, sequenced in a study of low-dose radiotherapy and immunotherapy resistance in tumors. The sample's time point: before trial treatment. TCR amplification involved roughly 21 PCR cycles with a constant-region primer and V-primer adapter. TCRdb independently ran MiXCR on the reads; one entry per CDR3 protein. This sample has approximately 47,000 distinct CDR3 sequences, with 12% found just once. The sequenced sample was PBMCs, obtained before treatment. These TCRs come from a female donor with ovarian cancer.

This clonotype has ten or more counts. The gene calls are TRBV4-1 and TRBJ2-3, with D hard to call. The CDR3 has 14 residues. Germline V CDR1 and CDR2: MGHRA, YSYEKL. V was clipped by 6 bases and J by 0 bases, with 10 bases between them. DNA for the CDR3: TGCGCCAGCAGAAATCCTACTAGCACAGATACGCAGTATTTT. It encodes CASRNPTSTDTQYF.

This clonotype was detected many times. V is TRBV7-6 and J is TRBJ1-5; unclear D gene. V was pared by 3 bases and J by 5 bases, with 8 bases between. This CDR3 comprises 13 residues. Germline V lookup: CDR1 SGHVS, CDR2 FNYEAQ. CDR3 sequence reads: CASSLSLDQPQHF. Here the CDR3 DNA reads TGTGCCAGCAGCTTGAGTTTGGATCAGCCCCAGCATTTT.

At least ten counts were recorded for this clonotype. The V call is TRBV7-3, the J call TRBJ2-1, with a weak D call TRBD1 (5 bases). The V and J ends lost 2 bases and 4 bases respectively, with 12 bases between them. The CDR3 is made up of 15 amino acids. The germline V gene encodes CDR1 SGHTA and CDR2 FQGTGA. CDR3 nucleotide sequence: TGTGCCAGCAGCTTAGCAGGGATAGGTTACAATGAGCAGTTCTTC. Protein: CASSLAGIGYNEQFF.

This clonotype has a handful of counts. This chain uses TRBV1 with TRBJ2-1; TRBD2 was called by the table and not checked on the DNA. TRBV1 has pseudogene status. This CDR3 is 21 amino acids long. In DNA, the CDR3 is TGCACCAGCAGCCAAGCCCCAGCCGGGACTAGCGGGAAATCCCTTTACAATGAGCAGTTCTTC. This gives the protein CTSSQAPAGTSGKSLYNEQFF.

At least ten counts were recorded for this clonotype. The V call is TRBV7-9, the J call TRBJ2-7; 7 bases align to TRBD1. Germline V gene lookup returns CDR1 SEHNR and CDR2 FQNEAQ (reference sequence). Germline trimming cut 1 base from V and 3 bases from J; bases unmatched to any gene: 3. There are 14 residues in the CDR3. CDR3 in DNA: TGTGCCAGCAGCTTAGGTCAGGGGGTCTACGAGCAGTACTTC. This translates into CASSLGQGVYEQYF.

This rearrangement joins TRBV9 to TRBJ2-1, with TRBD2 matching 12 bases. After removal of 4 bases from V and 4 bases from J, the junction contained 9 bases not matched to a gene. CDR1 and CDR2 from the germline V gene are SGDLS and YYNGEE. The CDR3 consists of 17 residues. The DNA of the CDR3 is TGTGCCAGCAGCCCCAGACTAGCGGGGGACAAATACAATGAGCAGTTCTTC. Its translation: CASSPRLAGDKYNEQFF. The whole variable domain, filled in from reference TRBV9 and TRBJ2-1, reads DSGVTQTPKHLITATGQRVTLRCSPRSGDLSVYWYQQSLDQGLQFLIQYYNGEERAKGNILERFSAQQFPDLHSELNLSSLELGDSALYFCASSPRLAGDKYNEQFFGPGTRLTVL.

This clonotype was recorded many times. The CDR3 loop reads CSAGGANEKLFF. The CDR3 coding sequence is TGCAGCGCCGGCGGGGCTAATGAAAAACTGTTTTTT. This chain uses TRBV29-1 with TRBJ1-4; D call uncertain. The length of the CDR3 is 12 residues. Trimming took 7 bases from V and 3 from J, leaving 9 bases between them. Germline V gives CDR1 SQVTM, CDR2 ANQGSEA. Complete variable domain (other parts from reference TRBV29-1 and TRBJ1-4): SAVISQKPSRDICQRGTSLTIQCQVDSQVTMMFWYRQQPGQSLTLIATANQGSEATYESGFVIDKFPISRPNLTFSTLTVSNMSPEDSSIYLCSAGGANEKLFFGSGTQLSVL.

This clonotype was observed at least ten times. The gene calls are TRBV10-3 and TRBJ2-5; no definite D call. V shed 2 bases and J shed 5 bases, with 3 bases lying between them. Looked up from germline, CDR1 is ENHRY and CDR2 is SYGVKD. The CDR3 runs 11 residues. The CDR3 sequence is CAISEGETQYF. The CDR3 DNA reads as TGTGCCATCAGTGAGGGGGAGACCCAGTACTTC.

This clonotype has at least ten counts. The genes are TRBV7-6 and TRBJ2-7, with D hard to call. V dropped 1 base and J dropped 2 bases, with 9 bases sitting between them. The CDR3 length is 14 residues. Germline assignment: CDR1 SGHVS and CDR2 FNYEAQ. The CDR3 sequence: CASSLGPTPYEQYF. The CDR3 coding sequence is TGTGCCAGCAGCTTAGGCCCAACCCCCTACGAGCAGTACTTC.

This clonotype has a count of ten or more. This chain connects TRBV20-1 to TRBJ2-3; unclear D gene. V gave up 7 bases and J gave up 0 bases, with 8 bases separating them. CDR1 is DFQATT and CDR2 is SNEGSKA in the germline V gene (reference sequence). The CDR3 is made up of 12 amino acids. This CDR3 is CSGISSTDTQYF. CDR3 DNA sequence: TGCAGTGGTATTTCTAGCACAGATACGCAGTATTTT.

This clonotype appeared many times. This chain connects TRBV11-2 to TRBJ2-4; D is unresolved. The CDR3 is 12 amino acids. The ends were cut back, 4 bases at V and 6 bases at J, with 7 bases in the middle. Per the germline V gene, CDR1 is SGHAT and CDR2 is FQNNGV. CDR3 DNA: TGTGCCAGCAGCTCACCGCGAAACATTCAGTACTTC. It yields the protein CASSSPRNIQYF.

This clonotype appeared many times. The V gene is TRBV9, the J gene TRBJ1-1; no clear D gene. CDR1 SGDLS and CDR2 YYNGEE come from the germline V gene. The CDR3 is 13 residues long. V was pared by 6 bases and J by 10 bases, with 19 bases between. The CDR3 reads CASMTGPGSRAFF. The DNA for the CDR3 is TGTGCCAGCATGACCGGGCCTGGGAGTAGAGCTTTCTTT. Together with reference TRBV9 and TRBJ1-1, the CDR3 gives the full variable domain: DSGVTQTPKHLITATGQRVTLRCSPRSGDLSVYWYQQSLDQGLQFLIQYYNGEERAKGNILERFSAQQFPDLHSELNLSSLELGDSALYFCASMTGPGSRAFFGQGTRLTVV.

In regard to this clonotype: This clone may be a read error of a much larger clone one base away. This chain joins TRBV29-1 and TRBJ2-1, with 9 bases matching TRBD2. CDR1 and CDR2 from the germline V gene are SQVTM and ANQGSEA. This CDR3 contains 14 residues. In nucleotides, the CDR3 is TGCAGCGCTGAAGGCGGGAGGGCTGCCAATGAGCAGTTCTTC. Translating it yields CSAEGGRAANEQFF.

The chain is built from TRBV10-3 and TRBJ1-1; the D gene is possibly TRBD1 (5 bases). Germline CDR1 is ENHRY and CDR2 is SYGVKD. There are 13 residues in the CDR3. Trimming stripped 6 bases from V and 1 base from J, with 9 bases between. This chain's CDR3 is CAISPGRNTEAFF. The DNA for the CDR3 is TGTGCCATCAGCCCAGGGAGGAACACTGAAGCTTTCTTT.

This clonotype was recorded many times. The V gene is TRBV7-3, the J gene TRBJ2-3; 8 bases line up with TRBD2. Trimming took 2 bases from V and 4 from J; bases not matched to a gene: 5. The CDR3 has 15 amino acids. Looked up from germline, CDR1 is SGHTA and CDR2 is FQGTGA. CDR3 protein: CASSLGTSFPDTQYF. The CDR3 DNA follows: TGTGCCAGCAGCTTAGGGACTAGTTTCCCAGATACGCAGTATTTT.

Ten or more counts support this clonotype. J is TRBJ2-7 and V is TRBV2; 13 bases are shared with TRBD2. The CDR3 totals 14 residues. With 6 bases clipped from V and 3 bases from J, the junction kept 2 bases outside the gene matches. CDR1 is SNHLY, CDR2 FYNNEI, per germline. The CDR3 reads CASRGLAGIYEQYF. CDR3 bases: TGTGCCAGCAGGGGACTAGCGGGAATCTACGAGCAGTACTTC.

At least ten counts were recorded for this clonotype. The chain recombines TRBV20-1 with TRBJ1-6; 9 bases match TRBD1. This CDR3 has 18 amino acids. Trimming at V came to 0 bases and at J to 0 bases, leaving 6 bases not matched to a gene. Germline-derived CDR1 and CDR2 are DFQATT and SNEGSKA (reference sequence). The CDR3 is CSARDRRTGDSYNSPLHF. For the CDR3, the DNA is TGCAGTGCTAGAGATCGCCGGACAGGGGACTCCTATAATTCACCCCTCCACTTT.